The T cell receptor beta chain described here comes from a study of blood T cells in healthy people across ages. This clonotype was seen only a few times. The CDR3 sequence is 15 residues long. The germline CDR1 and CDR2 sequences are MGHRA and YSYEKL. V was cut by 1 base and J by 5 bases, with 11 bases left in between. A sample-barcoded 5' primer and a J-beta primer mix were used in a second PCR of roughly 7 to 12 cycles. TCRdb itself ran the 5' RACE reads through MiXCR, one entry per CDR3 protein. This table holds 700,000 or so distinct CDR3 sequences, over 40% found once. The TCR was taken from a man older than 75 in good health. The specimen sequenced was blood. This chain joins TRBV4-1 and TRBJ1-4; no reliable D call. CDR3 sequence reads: CASSQVGSANEKLFF. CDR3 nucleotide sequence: TGCGCCAGCAGCCAAGTCGGGTCGGCGAATGAAAAACTGTTTTTT.